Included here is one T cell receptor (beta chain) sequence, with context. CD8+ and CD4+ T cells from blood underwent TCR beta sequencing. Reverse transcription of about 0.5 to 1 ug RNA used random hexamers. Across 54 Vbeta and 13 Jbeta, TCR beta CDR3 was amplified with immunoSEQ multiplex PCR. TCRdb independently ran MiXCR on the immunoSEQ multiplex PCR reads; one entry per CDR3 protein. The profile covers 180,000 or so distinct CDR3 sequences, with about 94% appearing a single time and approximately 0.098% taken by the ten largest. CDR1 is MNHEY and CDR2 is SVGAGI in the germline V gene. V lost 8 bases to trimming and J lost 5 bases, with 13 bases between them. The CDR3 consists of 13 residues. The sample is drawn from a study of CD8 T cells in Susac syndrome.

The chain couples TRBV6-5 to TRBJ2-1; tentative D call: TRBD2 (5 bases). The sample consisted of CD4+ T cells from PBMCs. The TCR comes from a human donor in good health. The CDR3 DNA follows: TGTGCCAGCTGGTCCCGAGCGGACAATGAGCAGTTCTTC. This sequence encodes CASWSRADNEQFF.